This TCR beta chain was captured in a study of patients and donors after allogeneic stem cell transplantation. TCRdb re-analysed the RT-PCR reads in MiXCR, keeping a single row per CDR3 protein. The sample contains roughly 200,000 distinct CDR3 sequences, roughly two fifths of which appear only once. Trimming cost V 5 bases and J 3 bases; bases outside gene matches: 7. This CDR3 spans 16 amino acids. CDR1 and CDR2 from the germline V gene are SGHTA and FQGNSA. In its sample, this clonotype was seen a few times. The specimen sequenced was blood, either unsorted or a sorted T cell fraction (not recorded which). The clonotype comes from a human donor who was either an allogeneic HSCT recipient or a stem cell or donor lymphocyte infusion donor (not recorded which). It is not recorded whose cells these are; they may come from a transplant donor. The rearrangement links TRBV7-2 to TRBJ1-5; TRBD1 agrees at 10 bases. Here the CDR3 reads CASSPGQGGSNQPQHF. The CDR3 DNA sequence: TGTGCCAGCAGCCCCGGACAGGGGGGCTCCAATCAGCCCCAGCATTTT.